This entry lists 21 T cell receptor beta chains sequenced from one sample in a study of T-cell memory formation after mild COVID-19. TCRdb called the 5' RACE reads again in MiXCR, with one record for every CDR3 protein. Of around 250,000 distinct CDR3 sequences in the sample, 15% to 20% were seen once. The sequenced sample was PBMCs or a T cell subset sorted from them (not recorded which). Receptor source: a man aged 18 to 29 who had mild COVID-19 (a few samples of this study predate the infection). Cell type and time point are not known.

This clonotype has a count of ten or more. V and J are TRBV6-1 and TRBJ1-4, with 9 bases identical to TRBD1. The germline CDR1 and CDR2 sequences are MNHNS and SASEGT. With V trimmed by 5 bases and J by 8 bases, 6 bases remained unmatched. This CDR3 is 14 amino acids long. The DNA for the CDR3 is TGTGCCAGCAGTTTGACAGGGGGGGACGAAAAACTGTTTTTT. Protein: CASSLTGGDEKLFF.

There are a few counts of this clonotype. This chain links TRBV5-4 with TRBJ2-1, with 10 bases fitting TRBD1. The CDR3 is 15 amino acids. The V and J ends lost 3 bases and 2 bases, in that order; junction bases with no gene match: 2. The germline gives CDR1 SGHNT, CDR2 YYREEE (reference sequence). In nucleotides, the CDR3 is TGTGCCAGCAGCTCGGACAGGGGGACCTACAATGAGCAGTTCTTC. Protein product: CASSSDRGTYNEQFF.

This clonotype was detected a few times. The rearrangement joins TRBV4-3 to TRBJ1-5, with TRBD1 as a possible D gene (5 bases). The CDR3 runs to 14 residues. The germline CDR1 and CDR2 sequences are LGHNA and YSLEER. V was shortened by 0 bases and J by 7 bases, with 10 bases between the two germline ends. The CDR3 coding sequence is TGCGCCAGCAGCCAAGAAACGCGGGGCCAGCCCCAGCATTTT. This gives the protein CASSQETRGQPQHF.

V and J are TRBV20-1 and TRBJ2-7; TRBD2 agrees at 7 bases. This CDR3 has 12 amino acids. Trimming removed 6 bases from V and 2 bases from J; junction bases left unmatched: 4. CDR1 DFQATT and CDR2 SNEGSKA come from the germline V gene (reference sequence). CDR3 region: CSATSLTYEQYV. The CDR3 nucleotides are TGCAGTGCGACTAGCTTAACCTACGAGCAGTACGTC.

This clonotype has only a few counts. The rearrangement joins TRBV27 to TRBJ1-5; perhaps TRBD1 as D (5 bases). The germline gives CDR1 MNHEY, CDR2 SMNVEV (reference sequence). Trimming stripped 3 bases from V and 3 bases from J, with 9 bases between. The CDR3 length is 14 residues. The CDR3 bases are TGTGCCAGCAGTTTCGGGGCCAACAATCAGCCCCAGCATTTT. Its protein is CASSFGANNQPQHF.

The V and J genes are TRBV6-5 and TRBJ1-5, with D uncertain. V gave up 3 bases and J gave up 9 bases, with 15 bases separating them. The CDR3 sequence is 14 residues long. The germline V gene has CDR1 MNHEY and CDR2 SVGAGI. The CDR3 is CASSYRWDERPQHF. Written as DNA, the CDR3 is TGTGCCAGCAGTTATAGATGGGATGAGCGGCCCCAGCATTTT.

This clonotype was observed a handful of times. The V call is TRBV7-2, the J call TRBJ2-3; D is perhaps TRBD2 (6 bases). V lost 6 bases and J lost 0, with 16 bases in between. Germline assignment: CDR1 SGHTA and CDR2 FQGNSA. This CDR3 spans 16 amino acids. The CDR3 bases are TGTGCCAGCAGTTTTAGATCGCGGGGAAGCACAGATACGCAGTATTTT. Translating gives CASSFRSRGSTDTQYF.

V is TRBV5-1 and J is TRBJ1-3; 7 nucleotides align to TRBD1. Trimming at V came to 0 bases and at J to 8 bases, leaving 5 bases not matched to a gene. CDR3 size: 14 residues. The germline V gene has CDR1 SGHRS and CDR2 YFSETQ. The CDR3 DNA sequence: TGCGCCAGCAGCTTGGGACAGGGTCTAGACACCATATATTTT. It is translated as CASSLGQGLDTIYF.

This clonotype was seen a handful of times. The chain employs TRBV11-1 and TRBJ1-4, with D perhaps matching TRBD1 (5 bases). The CDR3 has 14 amino acids. The germline gives CDR1 SGHAT, CDR2 FQDESV (reference sequence). Trimming cost V 5 bases and J 8 bases, with 15 bases left between them. In nucleotides, the CDR3 is TGTGCCAGCAGCCGGGACGGCTTAAGGGAAAAACTGTTTTTT. It specifies CASSRDGLREKLFF.

Here the CDR3 reads CASSPGQGRQTQYF. CDR3 DNA: TGTGCCAGCTCACCCGGACAGGGTCGGCAGACCCAGTACTTC. The rearrangement links TRBV18 to TRBJ2-5; 8 bases are a match to TRBD1. The germline V gene has CDR1 KGHSH and CDR2 LQKENI. The V and J ends lost 3 bases and 6 bases, in that order; junction bases with no gene match: 6. The CDR3 loop spans 14 amino acids.

The rearrangement links TRBV4-2 to TRBJ1-1; the D gene is possibly TRBD1 (6 bases). Trimming took off 0 bases at V and 7 bases at J, with 15 bases between the two ends. The CDR3 extends over 15 amino acids. Germline V gene sequence: CDR1 LGHNA, CDR2 YNFKEQ. The CDR3 DNA reads TGTGCCAGCAGCCAAGAGAGTCAGGGGCACGGTGAAGCTTTCTTT. This encodes CASSQESQGHGEAFF.

This clonotype was picked up a small number of times. V gene TRBV2 combines with J gene TRBJ2-2; tentative D call: TRBD2 (6 bases). V gave up 4 bases and J gave up 6 bases, with 12 bases separating them. Germline CDR1 is SNHLY and CDR2 is FYNNEI. The CDR3 covers 14 residues. For the CDR3, the DNA is TGTGCCAGCAGTGGTGTGGAGGGAGCCGGGGAGCTGTTTTTT. Residues: CASSGVEGAGELFF. Full variable domain (missing parts from reference TRBV2 and TRBJ2-2): EPEVTQTPSHQVTQMGQEVILRCVPISNHLYFYWYRQILGQKVEFLVSFYNNEISEKSEIFDDQFSVERPDGSNFTLKIRSTKLEDSAMYFCASSGVEGAGELFFGEGSRLTVL.

This clonotype was recorded a few times. This rearrangement joins TRBV7-9 to TRBJ2-3; D unclear. This CDR3 region has 13 residues. The germline V gene encodes CDR1 SEHNR and CDR2 FQNEAQ (reference sequence). Trimming took off 3 bases at V and 2 bases at J, with 6 bases between the two ends. The CDR3 region is CASSFKTTDTQYF. The CDR3 DNA is TGTGCCAGCAGCTTTAAGACCACAGATACGCAGTATTTT.

The chain is built from TRBV20-1 and TRBJ2-2; a weak D match, TRBD1 (6 bases). The CDR3 contains 14 residues. The V gene's germline CDR1 is DFQATT and CDR2 SNEGSKA (reference sequence). Trimming shortened V by 3 bases and J by 4 bases, and 12 bases separated the two germline ends. In DNA, the CDR3 is TGCAGTGCTAGTAGGGGGTCGGTCACCGGGGAGCTGTTTTTT. Its protein product is CSASRGSVTGELFF.

This clonotype has only a few counts. This chain links TRBV9 with TRBJ2-1; D might be TRBD1 or TRBD2, each matching 6 bases. Between the trimmed V and J ends, which lost 4 bases and 3 bases, there was a span of 17 bases. The CDR3 loop spans 16 amino acids. The germline V gene encodes CDR1 SGDLS and CDR2 YYNGEE. In DNA form, the CDR3 reads TGTGCCAGCAGCCTGGAGGGGGGAGGAGACTACAATGAGCAGTTCTTC. Protein product: CASSLEGGGDYNEQFF.

The CDR3 spells CSASAGDYEQYV. CDR3 sequence (DNA): TGCAGTGCTAGCGCAGGGGATTACGAGCAGTACGTC. This chain joins TRBV20-1 and TRBJ2-7; possible D gene TRBD1, 6 bases. V gave up 3 bases and J gave up 4 bases, with 10 bases separating them. Germline CDR1 and CDR2: DFQATT and SNEGSKA (reference sequence). This CDR3 has 12 amino acids.

This clonotype was seen a handful of times. The chain recombines TRBV11-2 with TRBJ1-1; perhaps TRBD1 as D (5 bases). V was pared by 2 bases and J by 8 bases, with 9 bases between. This CDR3 is 12 amino acids long. Germline CDR1 SGHAT, CDR2 FQNNGV. CDR3 bases: TGTGCCAGCAGCTTATCGGGGGGAGAAGCTTTCTTT. Protein: CASSLSGGEAFF.

About this clonotype itself: At one of its ends the junction is not consistent with the germline gene, which may arise from a read error. V usage is TRBV11-2 and J usage is TRBJ2-1, with 8 bases identical to TRBD2. The CDR3 spans 16 residues. Germline values: CDR1 SGHAT, CDR2 FQNNGV. The chain's CDR3 is CASSLGPGLDYSEQFF. CDR3 in DNA: TGTGCCAGCAGCTTAGGCCCGGGACTAGACTACAGTGAGCAGTTCTTC.

This clonotype was seen repeatedly, ten times or more. The V and J genes are TRBV6-6 and TRBJ1-2; 12 positions match TRBD1. J lost 14 bases, V lost 4 bases, and 8 bases had no gene match. Germline V CDR1 and CDR2: MNHNY, SVGAGI (reference sequence). This CDR3 region has 13 residues. The CDR3 DNA follows: TGTGCCAGCAGTTCCTACCCGGGACAGGGGGCAACCTTC. Protein sequence: CASSSYPGQGATF.

This clonotype was counted once. The CDR3 DNA reads as TGTGCCAGCAGTTTTTCGGACGGTCAGCCCCAGCATTTT. The encoded protein is CASSFSDGQPQHF. This chain links TRBV7-8 with TRBJ1-5; D is ambiguous. Germline CDR1 is SGHVS and CDR2 is FQNEAQ. The V gene lost 6 bases and the J gene lost 6 bases, with 12 bases spanning the gap. This CDR3 is built from 13 residues.

The chain links TRBV6-5 to TRBJ1-5; the D is unclear. Germline V gives CDR1 MNHEY, CDR2 SVGAGI. V gave up 0 bases and J gave up 4 bases, with 4 bases separating them. CDR3 length: 13 amino acids. The CDR3 DNA follows: TGTGCCAGCAGTTACTCGGTGAATCAGCCCCAGCATTTT. This encodes CASSYSVNQPQHF.